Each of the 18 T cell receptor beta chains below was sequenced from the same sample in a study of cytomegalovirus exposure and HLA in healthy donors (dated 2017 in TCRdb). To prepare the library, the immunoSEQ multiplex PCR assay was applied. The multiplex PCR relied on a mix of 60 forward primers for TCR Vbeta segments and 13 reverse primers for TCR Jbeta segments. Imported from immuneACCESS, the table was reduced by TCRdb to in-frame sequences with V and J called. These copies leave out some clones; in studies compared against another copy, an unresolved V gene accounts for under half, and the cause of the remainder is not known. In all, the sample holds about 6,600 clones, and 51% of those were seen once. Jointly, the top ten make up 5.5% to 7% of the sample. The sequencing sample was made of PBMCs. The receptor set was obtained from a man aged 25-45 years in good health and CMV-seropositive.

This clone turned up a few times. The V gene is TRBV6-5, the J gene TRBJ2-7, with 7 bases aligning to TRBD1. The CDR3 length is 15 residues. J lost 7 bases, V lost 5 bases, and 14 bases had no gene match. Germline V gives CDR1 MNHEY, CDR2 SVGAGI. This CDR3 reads CASSPPGTAPLEQYF. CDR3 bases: TGTGCCAGCAGTCCACCTGGGACAGCCCCTTTGGAGCAGTACTTC.

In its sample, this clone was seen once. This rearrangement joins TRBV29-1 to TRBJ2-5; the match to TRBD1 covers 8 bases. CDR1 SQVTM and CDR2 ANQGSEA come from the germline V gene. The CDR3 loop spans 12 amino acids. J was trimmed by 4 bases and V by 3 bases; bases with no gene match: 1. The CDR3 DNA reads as TGCAGCGTTGACAGGGGGCGAGAGACCCAGTACTTC. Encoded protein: CSVDRGRETQYF.

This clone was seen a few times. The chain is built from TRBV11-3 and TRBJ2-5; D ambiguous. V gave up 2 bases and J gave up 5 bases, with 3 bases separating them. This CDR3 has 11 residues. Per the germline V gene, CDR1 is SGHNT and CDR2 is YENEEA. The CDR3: CASSLTETQYF. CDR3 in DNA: TGTGCCAGCAGCTTAACTGAGACCCAGTACTTC.

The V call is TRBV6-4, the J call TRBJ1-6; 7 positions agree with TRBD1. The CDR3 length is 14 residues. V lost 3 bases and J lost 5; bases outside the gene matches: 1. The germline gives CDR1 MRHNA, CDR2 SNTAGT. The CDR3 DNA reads TGTGCCAGCAGTGAAGGACAGGATAATTCACCCCTCCACTTT. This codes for CASSEGQDNSPLHF.

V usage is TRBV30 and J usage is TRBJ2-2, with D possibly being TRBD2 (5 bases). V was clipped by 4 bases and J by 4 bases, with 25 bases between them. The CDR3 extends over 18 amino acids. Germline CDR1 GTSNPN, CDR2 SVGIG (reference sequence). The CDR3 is CAWNYLSGLPLGTGELFF. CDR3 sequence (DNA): TGTGCCTGGAACTATCTAAGCGGACTTCCTTTGGGCACCGGGGAGCTGTTTTTT.

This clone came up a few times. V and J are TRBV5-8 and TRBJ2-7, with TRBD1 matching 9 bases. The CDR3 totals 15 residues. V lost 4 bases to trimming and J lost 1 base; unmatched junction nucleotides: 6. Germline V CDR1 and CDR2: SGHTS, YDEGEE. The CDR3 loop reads CASSRGTGFSYEQYF. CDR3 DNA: TGTGCCAGCAGCCGTGGGACAGGGTTTTCCTACGAGCAGTACTTC.

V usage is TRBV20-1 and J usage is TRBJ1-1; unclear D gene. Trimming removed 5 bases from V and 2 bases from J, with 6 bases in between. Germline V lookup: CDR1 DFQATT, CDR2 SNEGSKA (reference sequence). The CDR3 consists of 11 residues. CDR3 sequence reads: CSAPLNTEAFF. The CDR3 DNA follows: TGCAGTGCTCCACTAAACACTGAAGCTTTCTTT.

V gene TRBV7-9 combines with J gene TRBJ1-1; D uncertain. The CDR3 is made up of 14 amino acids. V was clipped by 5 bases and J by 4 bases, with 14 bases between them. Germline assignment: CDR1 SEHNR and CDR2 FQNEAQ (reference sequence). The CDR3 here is CASSAGPSGTEAFF. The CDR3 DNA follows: TGTGCCAGCAGCGCCGGTCCATCGGGCACTGAAGCTTTCTTT.

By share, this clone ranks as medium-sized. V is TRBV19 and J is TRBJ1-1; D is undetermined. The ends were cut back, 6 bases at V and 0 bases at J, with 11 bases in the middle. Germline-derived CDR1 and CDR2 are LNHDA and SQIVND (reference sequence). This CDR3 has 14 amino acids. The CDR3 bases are TGTGCCAGTAGGGAGAGGCCAATGAACACTGAAGCTTTCTTT. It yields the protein CASRERPMNTEAFF. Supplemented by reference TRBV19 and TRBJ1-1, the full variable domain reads DGGITQSPKYLFRKEGQNVTLSCEQNLNHDAMYWYRQDPGQGLRLIYYSQIVNDFQKGDIAEGYSVSREKKESFPLTVTSAQKNPTAFYLCASRERPMNTEAFFGQGTRLTVV.

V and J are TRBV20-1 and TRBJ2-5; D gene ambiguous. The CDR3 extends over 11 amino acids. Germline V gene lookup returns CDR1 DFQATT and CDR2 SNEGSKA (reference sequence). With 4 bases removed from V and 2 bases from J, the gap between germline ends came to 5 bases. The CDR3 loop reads CSANSQETQYF. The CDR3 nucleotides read TGCAGTGCTAACAGTCAAGAGACCCAGTACTTC.

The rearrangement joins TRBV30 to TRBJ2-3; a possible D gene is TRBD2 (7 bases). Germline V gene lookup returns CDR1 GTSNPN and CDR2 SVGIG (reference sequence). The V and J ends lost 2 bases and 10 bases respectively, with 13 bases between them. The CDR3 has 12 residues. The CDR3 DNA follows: TGTGCCTGGAGTTTAAGGGGGGGGCCGCAGTATTTT. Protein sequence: CAWSLRGGPQYF.

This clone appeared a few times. The CDR3 region is CSVPLSVYGYTF. Here the CDR3 DNA reads TGCAGCGTTCCCCTGTCAGTGTATGGCTACACCTTC. The genes are TRBV29-1 and TRBJ1-2; D is ambiguous. The CDR3 length is 12 residues. The V and J ends lost 5 bases and 5 bases respectively, with 12 bases between them. Germline lookup yields CDR1 SQVTM and CDR2 ANQGSEA.

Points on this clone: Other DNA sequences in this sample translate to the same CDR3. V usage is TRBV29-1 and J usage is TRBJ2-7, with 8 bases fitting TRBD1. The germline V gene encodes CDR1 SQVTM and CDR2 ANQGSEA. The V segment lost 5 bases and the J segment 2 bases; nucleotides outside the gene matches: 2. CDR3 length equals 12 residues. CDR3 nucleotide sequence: TGCAGCGTTCGACAGGGGACCTACGAGCAGTACTTC. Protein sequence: CSVRQGTYEQYF.

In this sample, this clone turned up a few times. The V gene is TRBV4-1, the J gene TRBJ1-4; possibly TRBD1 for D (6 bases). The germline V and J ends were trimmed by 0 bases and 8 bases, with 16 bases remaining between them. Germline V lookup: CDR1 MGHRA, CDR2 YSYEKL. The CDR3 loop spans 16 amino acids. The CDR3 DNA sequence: TGCGCCAGCAGCCAAGATCTCCAGGGGAGTAGGGAAAAACTGTTTTTT. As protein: CASSQDLQGSREKLFF.

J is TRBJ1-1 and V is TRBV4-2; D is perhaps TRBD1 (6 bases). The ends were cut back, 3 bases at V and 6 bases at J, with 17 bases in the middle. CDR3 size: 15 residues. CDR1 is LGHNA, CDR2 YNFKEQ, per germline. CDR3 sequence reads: CASSHLGGANAEAFF. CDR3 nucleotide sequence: TGTGCCAGCAGCCATTTGGGGGGGGCTAACGCTGAAGCTTTCTTT.

The DNA for the CDR3 is TGTGCCAGCAGTGTCTTTTCCTATAATTCACCCCTCCACTTT. Translation: CASSVFSYNSPLHF. The chain employs TRBV25-1 and TRBJ1-6; D is unresolved. This CDR3 has 14 residues. V was cut by 4 bases and J by 1 base, with 5 bases left in between. Germline V gene sequence: CDR1 MGHDK, CDR2 SYGVNS.

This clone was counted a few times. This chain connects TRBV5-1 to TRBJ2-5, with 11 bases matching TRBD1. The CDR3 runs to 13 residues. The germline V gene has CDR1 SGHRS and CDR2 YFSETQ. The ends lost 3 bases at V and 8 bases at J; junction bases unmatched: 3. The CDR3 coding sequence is TGCGCCAGCAGCTCCGGACAGGGGGCAACCCAGTACTTC. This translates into CASSSGQGATQYF.

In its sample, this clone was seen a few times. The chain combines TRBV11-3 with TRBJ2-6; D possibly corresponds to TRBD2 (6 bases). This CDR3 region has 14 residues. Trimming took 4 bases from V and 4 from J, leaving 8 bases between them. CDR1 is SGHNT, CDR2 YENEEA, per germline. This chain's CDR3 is CASSSGSGANVLTF. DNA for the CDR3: TGTGCCAGCAGCTCCGGGAGCGGGGCCAACGTCCTGACTTTC.